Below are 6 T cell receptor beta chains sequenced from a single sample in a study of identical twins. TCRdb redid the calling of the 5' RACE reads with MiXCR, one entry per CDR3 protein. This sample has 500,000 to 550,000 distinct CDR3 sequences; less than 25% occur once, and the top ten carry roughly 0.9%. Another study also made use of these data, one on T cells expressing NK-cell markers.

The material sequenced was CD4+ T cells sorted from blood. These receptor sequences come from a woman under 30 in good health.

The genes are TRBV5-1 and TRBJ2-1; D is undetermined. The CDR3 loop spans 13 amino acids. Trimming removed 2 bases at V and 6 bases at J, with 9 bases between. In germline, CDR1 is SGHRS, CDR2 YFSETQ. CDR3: CASSFRMGNEQFF. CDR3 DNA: TGCGCCAGCAGCTTCCGGATGGGCAATGAGCAGTTCTTC.

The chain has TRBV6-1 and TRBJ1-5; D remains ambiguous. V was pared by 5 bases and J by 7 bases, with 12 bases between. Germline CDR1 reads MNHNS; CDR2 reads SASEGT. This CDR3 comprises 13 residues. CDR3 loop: CASSRGEAQPQHF. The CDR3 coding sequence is TGTGCCAGCAGTCGGGGTGAGGCCCAGCCCCAGCATTTT.

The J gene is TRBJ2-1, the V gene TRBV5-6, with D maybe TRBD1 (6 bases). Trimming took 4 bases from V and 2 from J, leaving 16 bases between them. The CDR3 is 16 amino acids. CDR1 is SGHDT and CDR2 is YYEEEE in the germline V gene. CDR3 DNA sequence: TGTGCCAGCAGCCTTAAAAGGGGGTCCACCTACAATGAGCAGTTCTTC. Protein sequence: CASSLKRGSTYNEQFF.

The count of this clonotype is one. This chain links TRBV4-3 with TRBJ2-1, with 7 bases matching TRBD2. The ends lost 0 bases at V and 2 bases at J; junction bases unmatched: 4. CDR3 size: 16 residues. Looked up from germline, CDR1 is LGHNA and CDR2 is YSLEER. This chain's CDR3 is CASSQDGLAAYNEQFF. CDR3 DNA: TGCGCCAGCAGCCAAGACGGCCTAGCGGCCTACAATGAGCAGTTCTTC.

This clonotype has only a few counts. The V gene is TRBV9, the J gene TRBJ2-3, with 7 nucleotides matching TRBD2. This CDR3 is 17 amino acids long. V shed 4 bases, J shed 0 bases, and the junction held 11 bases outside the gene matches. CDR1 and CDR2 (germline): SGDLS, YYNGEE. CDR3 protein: CASSSGKRGASTDTQYF. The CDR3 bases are TGTGCCAGCAGCTCAGGCAAGCGGGGCGCTAGCACAGATACGCAGTATTTT.

The CDR3 loop reads CASSFIGGLTGELFF. The CDR3 nucleotides read TGCGCCAGCAGCTTTATCGGCGGTCTCACCGGGGAGCTGTTTTTT. This rearrangement joins TRBV5-1 to TRBJ2-2, with unresolved D. V was cut by 2 bases and J by 4 bases, with 12 bases left in between. CDR3 length equals 15 residues. From germline, CDR1 is SGHRS and CDR2 YFSETQ.